The next 28 T cell receptor beta chains were all read from a single sample in a study of blood T cell repertoires in COVID-19. Only in-frame clones appear in the TCRdb table, and some are missing; sequencing was by immunoSEQ multiplex PCR. The table includes more than 150,000 clones, 86% detected once. Sequenced sample: peripheral blood. These receptors were taken from a woman in her 70s with acute or convalescent COVID-19.

V is TRBV28 and J is TRBJ1-4, with a possible D match to TRBD1 (5 bases). V was pared by 5 bases and J by 3 bases, with 16 bases between. In germline, CDR1 is MDHEN, CDR2 SYDVKM. CDR3 size: 16 residues. The DNA for the CDR3 is TGTGCCAGCAGTGCCCGGAGGGGAGCGGCTAATGAAAAACTGTTTTTT. This encodes CASSARRGAANEKLFF.

J is TRBJ1-2 and V is TRBV15; TRBD1 matches at 10 bases. Germline assignment: CDR1 LNHNV and CDR2 YYDKDF (reference sequence). This CDR3 spans 16 amino acids. Germline trimming cut 0 bases from V and 7 bases from J; bases unmatched to any gene: 8. CDR3 nucleotides: TGTGCCACCAGCAGAGAATCTCGACAGGGGGCGGCTGGCTACACCTTC. This sequence encodes CATSRESRQGAAGYTF. The variable domain in full, with the rest retrieved from reference TRBV15 and TRBJ1-2, is DAMVIQNPRYQVTQFGKPVTLSCSQTLNHNVMYWYQQKSSQAPKLLFHYYDKDFNNEADTPDNFQSRRPNTSFCFLDIRSPGLGDTAMYLCATSRESRQGAAGYTFGSGTRLTVV.

This chain links TRBV10-3 with TRBJ1-1, with unresolved D. The V gene's germline CDR1 is ENHRY and CDR2 SYGVKD. Trimming took off 3 bases at V and 2 bases at J, with 10 bases between the two ends. The CDR3 covers 14 residues. CDR3 region: CAISEGRLNTEAFF. The DNA of the CDR3 is TGTGCCATCAGTGAAGGGAGGCTAAACACTGAAGCTTTCTTT.

The CDR3 sequence: CASSQDLLEGSYNEQFF. The CDR3 coding sequence is TGCGCCAGCAGCCAAGATCTACTAGAAGGTTCCTACAATGAGCAGTTCTTC. This rearrangement joins TRBV4-1 to TRBJ2-1, with a weak D call TRBD2 (5 bases). The CDR3 is 17 amino acids. Germline CDR1 MGHRA, CDR2 YSYEKL. The V end lost 0 bases, the J end lost 1 base, and 13 bases lay between the germline ends.

This clone was picked up a small number of times. V gene TRBV4-3 combines with J gene TRBJ1-2, with D perhaps TRBD1 (6 bases). Trimming pared 0 bases from V and 4 bases from J, leaving 15 bases between. The germline gives CDR1 LGHNA, CDR2 YSLEER. The CDR3 runs to 16 residues. The CDR3 nucleotides are TGCGCCAGCAGCCAAGATAGGTCAGCAGGGGTCTATGGCTACACCTTC. This encodes CASSQDRSAGVYGYTF.

The chain carries TRBV19 and TRBJ1-6, with D possibly being TRBD1 (6 bases). Trimming removed 5 bases at V and 7 bases at J, with 15 bases between. This CDR3 is 15 amino acids long. Germline V gives CDR1 LNHDA, CDR2 SQIVND (reference sequence). This CDR3 is CASSPTGTSNSPLHF. CDR3 nucleotides: TGTGCCAGTAGTCCGACCGGGACAAGCAATTCACCCCTCCACTTT.

The chain is built from TRBV29-1 and TRBJ2-1; 7 bases are a match to TRBD2. The junction had 5 bases not matched to a gene; V was cut back by 6 bases and J by 3 bases. The CDR3 has 13 amino acids. Germline CDR1 SQVTM, CDR2 ANQGSEA. CDR3 nucleotides: TGCAGCGTAGACCGGACTAGCTACAATGAGCAGTTCTTC. Amino acids: CSVDRTSYNEQFF.

The V call is TRBV7-7, the J call TRBJ2-7; the D gene is possibly TRBD2 (6 bases). From germline, CDR1 is SSHAT and CDR2 FNYEAQ (reference sequence). The CDR3 has 13 residues. V lost 1 base and J lost 5, with 9 bases in between. The CDR3 DNA is TGTGCCAGCAGCTTAGGGTCGGGGGACGAGCAGTACTTC. It codes for CASSLGSGDEQYF.

This chain links TRBV3-1 (or the pseudogene TRBV3-2) with TRBJ2-3, with a tentative D call TRBD2 (6 bases). V lost 2 bases and J lost 2, with 17 bases in between. The CDR3 has 17 amino acids. Germline V gene sequence: CDR1 LGHDT, CDR2 YNNKEL (reference sequence). The CDR3 bases are TGTGCCAGCAGCCAACAGGTTTTAGCGGATAACACAGATACGCAGTATTTT. Translating it yields CASSQQVLADNTDTQYF.

DNA for the CDR3: TGTGCCAGCAGGCACCACGGGGACAGGGGAACCTACGAGCAGTACTTC. It specifies CASRHHGDRGTYEQYF. The chain uses TRBV28 and TRBJ2-7; 10 positions agree with TRBD1. V gave up 6 bases and J gave up 2 bases; unmatched junction bases: 10. Germline V gene lookup returns CDR1 MDHEN and CDR2 SYDVKM. The CDR3 spans 16 residues. Variable domain in full (rest from reference TRBV28 and TRBJ2-7): DVKVTQSSRYLVKRTGEKVFLECVQDMDHENMFWYRQDPGLGLRLIYFSYDVKMKEKGDIPEGYSVSREKKERFSLILESASTNQTSMYLCASRHHGDRGTYEQYFGPGTRLTVT.

The chain combines TRBV18 with TRBJ1-6; possible D gene TRBD1, 6 bases. This CDR3 comprises 17 residues. Trimming left V 1 base short and J 9 bases short, with 19 bases between. CDR1 and CDR2 from the germline V gene are KGHSH and LQKENI. The CDR3 here is CASSPRDTSMILSPLHF. The CDR3 DNA reads TGTGCCAGCTCACCACGGGACACTTCAATGATACTTTCACCCCTCCACTTT.

The CDR3 nucleotides read TGTGCCAGCAGCGTCGGGGGGTCCCATCAGCCCCAGCATTTT. Translating it yields CASSVGGSHQPQHF. This chain uses TRBV7-9 with TRBJ1-5; D is perhaps TRBD1 (5 bases). The CDR3 runs 14 residues. The germline V and J ends were trimmed by 5 bases and 5 bases, with 13 bases remaining between them. The germline gives CDR1 SEHNR, CDR2 FQNEAQ (reference sequence). The whole variable domain, filled in from reference TRBV7-9 and TRBJ1-5, reads DTGVSQNPRHKITKRGQNVTFRCDPISEHNRLYWYRQTLGQGPEFLTYFQNEAQLEKSRLLSDRFSAERPKGSFSTLEIQRTEQGDSAMYLCASSVGGSHQPQHFGDGTRLSIL.

V is TRBV19 and J is TRBJ2-7, with 7 positions matching TRBD1. The junction had 4 bases not matched to a gene; V was cut back by 2 bases and J by 6 bases. This CDR3 has 13 residues. In germline, CDR1 is LNHDA, CDR2 SQIVND (reference sequence). In DNA form, the CDR3 reads TGTGCCAGTAGTATACTAGGGGGCGGCGAGCAGTACTTC. This gives the protein CASSILGGGEQYF.

The chain couples TRBV5-1 to TRBJ2-1, with 11 bases matching TRBD2. This CDR3 contains 15 residues. V shed 1 base, J shed 7 bases, and the junction held 4 bases outside the gene matches. Germline CDR1 and CDR2: SGHRS and YFSETQ. CDR3 coding DNA: TGCGCCAGCAGCTTGTTGCTAGCGGGAGGAAATGAGCAGTTCTTC. Its protein is CASSLLLAGGNEQFF.

The chain recombines TRBV4-3 with TRBJ2-1; TRBD2 aligns across 11 bases. The CDR3 is 17 amino acids. Trimming removed 1 base from V and 3 bases from J; junction bases left unmatched: 5. The germline V gene encodes CDR1 LGHNA and CDR2 YSLEER. The CDR3 spells CASSQGVGLAGYNEQFF. The CDR3 DNA reads as TGCGCCAGCAGCCAAGGGGTTGGACTAGCGGGCTACAATGAGCAGTTCTTC.

CDR3 sequence: CASSDETANYGYTF. The CDR3 region has the DNA TGTGCCAGCAGTGACGAAACGGCTAACTATGGCTACACCTTC. The chain is built from TRBV2 and TRBJ1-2; D not certain. V was shortened by 3 bases and J by 0 bases, with 8 bases between the two germline ends. Germline loops: CDR1 SNHLY, CDR2 FYNNEI. This CDR3 has 14 amino acids.

The chain carries TRBV5-1 and TRBJ2-1; 9 nucleotides agree with TRBD2. Germline values: CDR1 SGHRS, CDR2 YFSETQ. V trimming: 1 base; J trimming: 8 bases; junction bases outside the gene matches: 10. The CDR3 runs 16 residues. CDR3 residues: CASSLLASGMRDEQFF. The CDR3 DNA reads TGCGCCAGCAGCTTGTTGGCTAGCGGGATGCGGGATGAGCAGTTCTTC.

The chain carries TRBV9 and TRBJ1-2, with D perhaps TRBD1 (6 bases). Germline V gene data show CDR1 as SGDLS and CDR2 as YYNGEE. CDR3 length: 13 amino acids. Trimming removed 5 bases at V and 1 base at J, with 9 bases between. This CDR3 reads CASRPQGNYGYTF. In nucleotides, the CDR3 is TGTGCCAGCAGGCCACAGGGTAACTATGGCTACACCTTC.

This clone was seen more than once but under ten times. The CDR3 loop reads CSVVKGQGSYEQYF. The CDR3 DNA reads as TGCAGCGTCGTCAAGGGACAGGGGTCCTACGAGCAGTACTTC. V usage is TRBV29-1 and J usage is TRBJ2-7; 10 bases are a match to TRBD1. The CDR3 runs 14 residues. Germline V gene data show CDR1 as SQVTM and CDR2 as ANQGSEA. Unmatched junction bases numbered 6, after V lost 6 bases and J lost 1 base.

This chain connects TRBV4-2 to TRBJ2-5; TRBD2 matches at 12 bases. The V and J ends lost 1 base and 5 bases, in that order; junction bases with no gene match: 5. CDR1 and CDR2 from the germline V gene are LGHNA and YNFKEQ. The CDR3 extends over 16 amino acids. CDR3 bases: TGTGCCAGCAGCCAAGCGACTAGCGGGAGTAGTGAGACCCAGTACTTC. This encodes CASSQATSGSSETQYF.

The chain is built from TRBV3-1 (or the pseudogene TRBV3-2) and TRBJ2-5, with 10 bases that match TRBD2. The CDR3 loop spans 15 amino acids. Germline CDR1 and CDR2: LGHDT and YNNKEL (reference sequence). Losses at the gene ends were 2 bases for V and 4 bases for J; bases not matched to a gene: 4. The CDR3 DNA is TGTGCCAGCAGCCAAACAGCGGGGGGGAGAGAGACCCAGTACTTC. This gives the protein CASSQTAGGRETQYF.

The rearrangement links TRBV4-3 to TRBJ1-1; possibly TRBD1 for D (5 bases). Trimming removed 6 bases from V and 7 bases from J, with 15 bases in between. The germline V gene encodes CDR1 LGHNA and CDR2 YSLEER. The CDR3 totals 13 residues. CDR3 coding DNA: TGCGCCAGCAGTCTGGAGCAGGGCTTTGAAGCTTTCTTT. It translates to CASSLEQGFEAFF.

This chain links TRBV5-8 with TRBJ2-7, with 9 nucleotides matching TRBD1. The CDR3 loop spans 12 amino acids. Trimming removed 2 bases from V and 7 bases from J; junction bases left unmatched: 1. The germline gives CDR1 SGHTS, CDR2 YDEGEE. This CDR3 is CASSLDRGEQYF. CDR3 nucleotides: TGTGCCAGCAGCTTAGACAGGGGGGAGCAGTACTTC.

This chain links TRBV7-3 with TRBJ2-7; perhaps TRBD1 as D (5 bases). V dropped 2 bases and J dropped 4 bases, with 18 bases sitting between them. The germline V gene has CDR1 SGHTA and CDR2 FQGTGA. This CDR3 has 16 amino acids. CDR3 in DNA: TGTGCCAGCAGCTTATTTTCAGGGTCGGACGTTTACGAGCAGTACTTC. Translated: CASSLFSGSDVYEQYF.

The CDR3 nucleotides read TGTGCCAGCAGCTTTTCGGACAGGAATTCAAATGAGCAGTTCTTC. Translation: CASSFSDRNSNEQFF. The chain links TRBV7-9 to TRBJ2-1; 7 nucleotides agree with TRBD1. The CDR3 is 15 amino acids. After removal of 3 bases from V and 7 bases from J, the junction contained 9 bases not matched to a gene. Germline V CDR1 and CDR2: SEHNR, FQNEAQ (reference sequence).

In its sample, this clone was seen once. The chain couples TRBV10-3 to TRBJ1-1; 8 bases are shared with TRBD1. This CDR3 has 13 residues. Germline CDR1 is ENHRY and CDR2 is SYGVKD. V was pared by 8 bases and J by 0 bases, with 2 bases of the junction left unmatched. The CDR3 DNA is TGTGCCATCGGGGGACAGGTGAACACTGAAGCTTTCTTT. This sequence encodes CAIGGQVNTEAFF.

The J gene is TRBJ1-5, the V gene TRBV18, with a weak D call TRBD1 (6 bases). Germline CDR1 KGHSH, CDR2 LQKENI. The V end was cut by 3 bases, the J end by 2 bases, with 11 bases between. CDR3 size: 15 residues. The CDR3 sequence is CASSPGAGGNQPQHF. Here the CDR3 DNA reads TGTGCCAGCTCACCCGGGGCAGGGGGCAATCAGCCCCAGCATTTT.

The CDR3 sequence: CATSTTGEMGETQYF. The CDR3 DNA reads as TGTGCCACCTCGACGACAGGGGAGATGGGAGAGACCCAGTACTTC. The chain has TRBV3-1 (or the pseudogene TRBV3-2) and TRBJ2-5, with 8 bases lining up with TRBD1. V lost 10 bases and J lost 4; bases outside the gene matches: 14. Germline loops: CDR1 LGHDT, CDR2 YNNKEL (reference sequence). This CDR3 is 15 amino acids long.